A selection of T cell receptor beta chains follows, all from one sample in a study of blood T cell repertoires in COVID-19. The repertoire was sequenced with immunoSEQ multiplex PCR; TCRdb's copy has only in-frame clones and lacks some. Here the sample spans 200,000 to 250,000 clones, 92% being singletons. Material: peripheral blood. These receptors were collected from a man aged 60 to 75 with COVID-19, enrolled during active disease. CDR3s include the opening cysteine and the closing phenylalanine or tryptophan. Each record gives: V gene, D gene, clone size, J gene, CDR3 DNA, CDR3 protein. The D gene is left open where the match is weak. Size is omitted from some rows. Given values are once, few, many or a class for expanded clones.

V gene: TRBV3-1/TRBV3-2
D gene: NA
clone size: NA
J gene: TRBJ1-1
CDR3 DNA: TGTGCCAGCAGCCAAGTCAGTTCGAACACTGAAGCTTTCTTT
CDR3 protein: CASSQVSSNTEAFF

V gene: TRBV10-3
D gene: NA
clone size: few
J gene: TRBJ2-5
CDR3 DNA: TGTGCCATCAGTTTCACAGGCCAAGAGACCCAGTACTTC
CDR3 protein: CAISFTGQETQYF

V gene: TRBV6-1
D gene: NA
clone size: NA
J gene: TRBJ1-6
CDR3 DNA: TGTGCCAGCAGTGAAGGTCGCCACTACTATAATTCACCCCTCCACTTT
CDR3 protein: CASSEGRHYYNSPLHF

V gene: TRBV4-3
D gene: NA
clone size: NA
J gene: TRBJ2-1
CDR3 DNA: TGCGCCAGCAGCCAAGAAGTCTGGCGGAGCTCCTACAATGAGCAGTTCTTC
CDR3 protein: CASSQEVWRSSYNEQFF

V gene: TRBV7-2
D gene: NA
clone size: NA
J gene: TRBJ2-3
CDR3 DNA: TGTGCCAGCACTAGCACAGATACGCAGTATTTT
CDR3 protein: CASTSTDTQYF

V gene: TRBV9
D gene: TRBD1
clone size: NA
J gene: TRBJ2-1
CDR3 DNA: TGTGCCAGCAGCGTGGGACAGGGGGCTTACAATGAGCAGTTCTTC
CDR3 protein: CASSVGQGAYNEQFF

V gene: TRBV25-1
D gene: NA
clone size: NA
J gene: TRBJ1-1
CDR3 DNA: TGTGCCAGCACCGACCCGGGGAACCCGACCACTGAAGCTTTCTTT
CDR3 protein: CASTDPGNPTTEAFF

V gene: TRBV27
D gene: NA
clone size: NA
J gene: TRBJ1-5
CDR3 DNA: TGTGCCAGCAGTTTATTCGGTGGGGGGGCTCAGCCCCAGCATTTT
CDR3 protein: CASSLFGGGAQPQHF

V gene: TRBV19
D gene: NA
clone size: NA
J gene: TRBJ1-1
CDR3 DNA: TGTGCCAGTACAAGCAGTGGGCGCGGGGGGAACACTGAAGCTTTCTTT
CDR3 protein: CASTSSGRGGNTEAFF

V gene: TRBV11-2
D gene: NA
clone size: NA
J gene: TRBJ2-7
CDR3 DNA: TGTGCCAGCAGCGCGGGACGGTCAAACTACGAGCAGTACTTC
CDR3 protein: CASSAGRSNYEQYF

V gene: TRBV9
D gene: NA
clone size: NA
J gene: TRBJ1-5
CDR3 DNA: TGTGCCAGCAGCCCTGAACAGGGCAATCAGCCCCAGCATTTT
CDR3 protein: CASSPEQGNQPQHF

V gene: TRBV11-2
D gene: TRBD2
clone size: NA
J gene: TRBJ2-1
CDR3 DNA: TGTGCCAGCAGCTTTCAGACTAGCGGGGACAATGAGCAGTTCTTC
CDR3 protein: CASSFQTSGDNEQFF

V gene: TRBV12-3/TRBV12-4
D gene: NA
clone size: NA
J gene: TRBJ1-5
CDR3 DNA: TGTGCCAGCAGTGAACAGAGTAGTCAGCCCCAGCATTTT
CDR3 protein: CASSEQSSQPQHF

V gene: TRBV2
D gene: NA
clone size: NA
J gene: TRBJ1-3
CDR3 DNA: TGTGCCAGCAGTGAAGCGGCAGGGTTGGCTGGAAACACCATATATTTT
CDR3 protein: CASSEAAGLAGNTIYF

V gene: TRBV18
D gene: TRBD1
clone size: once
J gene: TRBJ2-7
CDR3 DNA: TGTGCCAGCTCACCCCAAGGACAGGGGGCTCGCTACGAGCAGTACTTC
CDR3 protein: CASSPQGQGARYEQYF

V gene: TRBV27
D gene: TRBD2
clone size: NA
J gene: TRBJ2-7
CDR3 DNA: TGTGCCAGCAGTCAAAGAGCGGGGGGCGCCTACGAGCAGTACTTC
CDR3 protein: CASSQRAGGAYEQYF

V gene: TRBV18
D gene: NA
clone size: NA
J gene: TRBJ2-1
CDR3 DNA: TGTGCCAGCTCACCCTCACGCGGGGCCAATGAGCAGTTCTTC
CDR3 protein: CASSPSRGANEQFF

V gene: TRBV5-1
D gene: TRBD2
clone size: NA
J gene: TRBJ2-3
CDR3 DNA: TGCGCCAGCAGCCCCCCGCGGGGGGGGCCTGGCACAGATACGCAGTATTTT
CDR3 protein: CASSPPRGGPGTDTQYF

V gene: TRBV9
D gene: TRBD1
clone size: NA
J gene: TRBJ2-2
CDR3 DNA: TGTGCCAGCAGCCCCTTTCAGGGGGCAGGCGGGGAGCTGTTTTTT
CDR3 protein: CASSPFQGAGGELFF

V gene: TRBV4-1
D gene: TRBD1
clone size: NA
J gene: TRBJ1-1
CDR3 DNA: TGCGCCAGCAGCCAAGCGTGGAGCAGGGGGCTGAACACTGAAGCTTTCTTT
CDR3 protein: CASSQAWSRGLNTEAFF

V gene: TRBV5-6
D gene: NA
clone size: NA
J gene: TRBJ2-7
CDR3 DNA: TGTGCCAGCAGCTTGGGTCAGGCTAACGAGCAGTACTTC
CDR3 protein: CASSLGQANEQYF

V gene: TRBV5-5
D gene: NA
clone size: few
J gene: TRBJ1-1
CDR3 DNA: TGTGCCAGCAGCTTCAGGGTTCTGAACACTGAAGCTTTCTTT
CDR3 protein: CASSFRVLNTEAFF

V gene: TRBV29-1
D gene: NA
clone size: NA
J gene: TRBJ1-1
CDR3 DNA: TGCAGCGTTGCGGACAGACTGAACACTGAAGCTTTCTTT
CDR3 protein: CSVADRLNTEAFF